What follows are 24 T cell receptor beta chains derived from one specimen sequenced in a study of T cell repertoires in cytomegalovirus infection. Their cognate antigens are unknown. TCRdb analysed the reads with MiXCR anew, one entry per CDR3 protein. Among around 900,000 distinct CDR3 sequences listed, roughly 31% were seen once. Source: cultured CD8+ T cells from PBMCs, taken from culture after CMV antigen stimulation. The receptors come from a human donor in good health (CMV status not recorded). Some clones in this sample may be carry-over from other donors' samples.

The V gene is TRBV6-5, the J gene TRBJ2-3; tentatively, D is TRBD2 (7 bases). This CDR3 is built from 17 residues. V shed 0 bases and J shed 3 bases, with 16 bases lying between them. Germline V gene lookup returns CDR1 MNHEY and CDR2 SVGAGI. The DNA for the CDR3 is TGTGCCAGCAGTTACTCCCGTGCGGGGGCGATGACAGATACGCAGTATTTT. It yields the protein CASSYSRAGAMTDTQYF.

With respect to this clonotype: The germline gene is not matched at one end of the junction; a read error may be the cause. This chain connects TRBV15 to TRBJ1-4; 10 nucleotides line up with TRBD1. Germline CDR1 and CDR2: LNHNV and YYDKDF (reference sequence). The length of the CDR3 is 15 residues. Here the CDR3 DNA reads TGTGCCACCAGCGGAGACAGGGGGCTGGGGGGGGAACTGTTTTTT. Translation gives CATSGDRGLGGELFF.

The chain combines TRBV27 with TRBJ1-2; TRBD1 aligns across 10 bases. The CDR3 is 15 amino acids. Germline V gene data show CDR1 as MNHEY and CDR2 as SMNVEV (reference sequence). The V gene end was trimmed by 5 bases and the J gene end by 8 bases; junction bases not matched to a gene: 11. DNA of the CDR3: TGTGCCAGCAGTCCCAGGACAGGGGGAGTGCAAGGCTACACCTTC. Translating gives CASSPRTGGVQGYTF.

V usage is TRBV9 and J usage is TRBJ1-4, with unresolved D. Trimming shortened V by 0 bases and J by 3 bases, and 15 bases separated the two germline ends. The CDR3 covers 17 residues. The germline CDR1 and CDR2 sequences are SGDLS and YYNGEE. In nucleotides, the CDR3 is TGTGCCAGCAGCGTAGAGAGGGAGCGGCTACCTAATGAAAAACTGTTTTTT. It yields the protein CASSVERERLPNEKLFF.

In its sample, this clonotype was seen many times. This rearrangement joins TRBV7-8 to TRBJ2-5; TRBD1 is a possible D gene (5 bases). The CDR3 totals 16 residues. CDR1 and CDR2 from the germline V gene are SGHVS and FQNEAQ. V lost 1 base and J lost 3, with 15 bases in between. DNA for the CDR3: TGTGCCAGCAGCTTAGTCCGACCAGGGATGGAAGAGACCCAGTACTTC. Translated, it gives CASSLVRPGMEETQYF. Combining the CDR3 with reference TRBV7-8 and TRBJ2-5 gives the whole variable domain GAGVSQSPRYKVAKRGQDVALRCDPISGHVSLFWYQQALGQGPEFLTYFQNEAQLDKSGLPSDRFFAERPEGSVSTLKIQRTQQEDSAVYLCASSLVRPGMEETQYFGPGTRLLVL.

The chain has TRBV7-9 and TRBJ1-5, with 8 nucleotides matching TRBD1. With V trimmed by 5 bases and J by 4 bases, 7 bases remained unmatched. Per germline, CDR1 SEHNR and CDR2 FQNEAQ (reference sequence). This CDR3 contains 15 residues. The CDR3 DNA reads TGTGCCAGCAGCCGTTACGGGACAGGTAATCAGCCCCAGCATTTT. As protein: CASSRYGTGNQPQHF.

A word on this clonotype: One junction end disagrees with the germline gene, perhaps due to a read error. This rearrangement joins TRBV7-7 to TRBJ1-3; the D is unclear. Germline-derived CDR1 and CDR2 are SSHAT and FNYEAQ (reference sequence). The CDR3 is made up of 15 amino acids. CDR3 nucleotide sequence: TGTGCTAGCAGCCCCGACGGGGTTACTGGAAACACCATATATTTT. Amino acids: CASSPDGVTGNTIYF. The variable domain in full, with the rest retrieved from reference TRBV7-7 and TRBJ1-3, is GAGVSQSPRYKVTKRGQDVTLRCDPISSHATLYWYQQALGQGPEFLTYFNYEAQPDKSGLPSDRFSAERPEGSISTLTIQRTEQRDSAMYRCASSPDGVTGNTIYFGEGSWLTVV.

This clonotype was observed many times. The CDR3 sequence is CATSDWTGDLCEQYF. CDR3 nucleotide sequence: TGTGCCACCAGTGATTGGACAGGGGACCTCTGCGAGCAGTACTTC. The rearrangement joins TRBV24-1 to TRBJ2-7, with TRBD1 identical over 9 bases. Germline CDR1 KGHDR, CDR2 SFDVKD. This CDR3 contains 15 residues. V was pared by 2 bases and J by 6 bases, with 7 bases of the junction left unmatched.

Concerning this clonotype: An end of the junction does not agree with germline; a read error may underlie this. This CDR3 reads CASSLTGRGTEELFF. The DNA of the CDR3 is TGTGCCAGCAGCTTAACGGGCAGGGGAACCGAGGAGCTGTTTTTT. The chain couples TRBV7-3 to TRBJ2-2, with a possible D match to TRBD1 (6 bases). Germline V gene data show CDR1 as SGHTA and CDR2 as FQGTGA. The CDR3 runs to 15 residues.

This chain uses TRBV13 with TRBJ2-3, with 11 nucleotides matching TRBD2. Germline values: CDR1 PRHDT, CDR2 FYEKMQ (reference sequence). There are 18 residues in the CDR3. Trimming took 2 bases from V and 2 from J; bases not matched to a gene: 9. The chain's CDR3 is CASSLLLTSGGNTDTQYF. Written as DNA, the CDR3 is TGTGCCAGCAGCTTACTCCTCACTAGCGGGGGCAACACAGATACGCAGTATTTT.

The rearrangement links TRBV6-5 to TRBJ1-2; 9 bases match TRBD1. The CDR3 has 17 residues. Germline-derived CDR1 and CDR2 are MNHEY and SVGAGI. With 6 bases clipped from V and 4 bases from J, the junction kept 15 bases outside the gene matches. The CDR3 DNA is TGTGCCAGCAGCGACAGGGACAGGGCCGTTGGGGGCTATGGCTACACCTTC. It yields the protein CASSDRDRAVGGYGYTF.

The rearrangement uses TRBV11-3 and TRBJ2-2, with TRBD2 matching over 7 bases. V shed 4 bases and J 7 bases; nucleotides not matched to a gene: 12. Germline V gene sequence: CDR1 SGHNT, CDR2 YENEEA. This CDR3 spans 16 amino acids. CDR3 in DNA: TGTGCCAGCAGCTCCTTCGGGACTACCAGCCACGGGGAGCTGTTTTTT. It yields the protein CASSSFGTTSHGELFF. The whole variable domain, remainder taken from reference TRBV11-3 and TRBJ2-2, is EAGVVQSPRYKIIEKKQPVAFWCNPISGHNTLYWYLQNLGQGPELLIRYENEEAVDDSQLPKDRFSAERLKGVDSTLKIQPAELGDSAVYLCASSSFGTTSHGELFFGEGSRLTVL.

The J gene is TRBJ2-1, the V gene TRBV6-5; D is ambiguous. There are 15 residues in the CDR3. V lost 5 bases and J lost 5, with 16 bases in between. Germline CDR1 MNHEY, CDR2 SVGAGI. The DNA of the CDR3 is TGTGCCAGCAGTCTACGGCCCCGGGTTGACAATGAGCAGTTCTTC. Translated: CASSLRPRVDNEQFF.

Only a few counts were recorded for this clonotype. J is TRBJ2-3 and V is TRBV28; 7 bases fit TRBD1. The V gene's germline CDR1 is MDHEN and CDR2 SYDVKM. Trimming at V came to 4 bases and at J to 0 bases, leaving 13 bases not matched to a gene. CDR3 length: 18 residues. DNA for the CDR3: TGTGCCAGCAGTTACCAACTTGGACAGGAAGTTAGCACAGATACGCAGTATTTT. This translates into CASSYQLGQEVSTDTQYF.

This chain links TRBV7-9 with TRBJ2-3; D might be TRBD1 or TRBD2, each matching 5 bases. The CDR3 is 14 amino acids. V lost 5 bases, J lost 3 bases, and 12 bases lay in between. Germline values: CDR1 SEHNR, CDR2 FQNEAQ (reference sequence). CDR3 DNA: TGTGCCAGCAGCCGGGGACCGCGGACAGATACGCAGTATTTT. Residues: CASSRGPRTDTQYF.

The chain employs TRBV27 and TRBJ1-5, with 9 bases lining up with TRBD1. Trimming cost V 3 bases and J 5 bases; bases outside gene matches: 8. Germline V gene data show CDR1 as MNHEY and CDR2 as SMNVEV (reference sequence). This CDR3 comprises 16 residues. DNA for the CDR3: TGTGCCAGCAGTTTTTCAACACAGGGGGCTGATCAGCCCCAGCATTTT. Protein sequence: CASSFSTQGADQPQHF.

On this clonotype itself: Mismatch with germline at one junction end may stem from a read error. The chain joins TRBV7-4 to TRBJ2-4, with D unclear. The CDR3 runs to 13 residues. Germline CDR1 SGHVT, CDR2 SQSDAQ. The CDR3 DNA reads TGTGCCAACAGCTTACGTAACACGGACATTCAGTACTTC. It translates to CANSLRNTDIQYF.

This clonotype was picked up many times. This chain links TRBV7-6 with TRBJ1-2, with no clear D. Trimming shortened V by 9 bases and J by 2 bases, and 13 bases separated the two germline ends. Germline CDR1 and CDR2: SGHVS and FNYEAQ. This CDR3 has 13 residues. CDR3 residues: CASSLPGNYGYTF. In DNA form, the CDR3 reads TGTGCCAGTAGTCTCCCGGGAAACTATGGCTACACCTTC.

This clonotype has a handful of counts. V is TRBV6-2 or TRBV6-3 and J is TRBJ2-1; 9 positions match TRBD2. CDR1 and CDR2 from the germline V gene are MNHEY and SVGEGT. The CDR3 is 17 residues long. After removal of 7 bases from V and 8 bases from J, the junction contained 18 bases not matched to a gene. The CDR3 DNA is TGTGCCAGCACCTTACCTCACATAGCGGGGGATCCGGATGAGCAGTTCTTC. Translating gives CASTLPHIAGDPDEQFF.

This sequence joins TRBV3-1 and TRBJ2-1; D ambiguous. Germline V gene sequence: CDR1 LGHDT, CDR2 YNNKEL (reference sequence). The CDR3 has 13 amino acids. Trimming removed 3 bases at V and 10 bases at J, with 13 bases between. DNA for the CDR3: TGTGCCAGCAGCCAGCCTTCAGGCTCCGAGCAGTTCTTC. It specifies CASSQPSGSEQFF.

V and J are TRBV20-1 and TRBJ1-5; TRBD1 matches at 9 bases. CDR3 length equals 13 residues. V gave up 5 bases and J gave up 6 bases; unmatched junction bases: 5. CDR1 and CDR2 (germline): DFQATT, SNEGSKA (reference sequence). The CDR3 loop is CSAQDRGSQPQHF. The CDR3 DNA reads TGCAGTGCTCAGGACAGGGGAAGTCAGCCCCAGCATTTT.

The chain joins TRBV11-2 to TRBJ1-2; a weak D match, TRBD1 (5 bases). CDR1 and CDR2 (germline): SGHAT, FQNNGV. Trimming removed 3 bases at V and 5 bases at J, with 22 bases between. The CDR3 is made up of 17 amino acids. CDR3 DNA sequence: TGTGCCAGCAGCTTTCTCTCAACCGCGGGCAGGGTTTATGGCTACACCTTC. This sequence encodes CASSFLSTAGRVYGYTF.

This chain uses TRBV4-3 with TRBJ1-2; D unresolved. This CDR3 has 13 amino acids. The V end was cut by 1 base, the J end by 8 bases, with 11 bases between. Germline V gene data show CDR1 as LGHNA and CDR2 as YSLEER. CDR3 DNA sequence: TGCGCCAGCAGCCAAGGCGCCATAGGCGGCTACACCTTC. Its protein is CASSQGAIGGYTF.

CDR3: CSARAGDRGYEQYF. The CDR3 nucleotides read TGCAGTGCTAGAGCCGGGGACAGGGGATACGAGCAGTACTTC. V is TRBV20-1 and J is TRBJ2-7, with 10 bases identical to TRBD1. Germline CDR1 and CDR2: DFQATT and SNEGSKA (reference sequence). V dropped 1 base and J dropped 4; count of bases not matched to a gene: 4. CDR3 length: 14 residues.